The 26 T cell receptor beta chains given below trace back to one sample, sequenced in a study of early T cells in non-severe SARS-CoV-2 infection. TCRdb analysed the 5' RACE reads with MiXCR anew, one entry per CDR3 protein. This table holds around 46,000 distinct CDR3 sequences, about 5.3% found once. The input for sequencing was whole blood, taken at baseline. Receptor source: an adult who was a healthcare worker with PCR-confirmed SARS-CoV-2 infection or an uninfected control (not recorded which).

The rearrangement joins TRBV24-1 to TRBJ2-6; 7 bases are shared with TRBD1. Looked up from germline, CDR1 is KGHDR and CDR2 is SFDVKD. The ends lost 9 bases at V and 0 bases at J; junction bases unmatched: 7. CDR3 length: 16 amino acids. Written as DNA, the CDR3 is TGTGCCACCGGCCGGACAGGCCTCTCTGGGGCCAACGTCCTGACTTTC. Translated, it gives CATGRTGLSGANVLTF.

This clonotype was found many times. The DNA for the CDR3 is TGTGCCAGCGGGAGGCCCCTTAGGGATGAGCAGTTCTTC. This sequence encodes CASGRPLRDEQFF. V and J are TRBV28 and TRBJ2-1; a weak D match, TRBD2 (6 bases). This CDR3 has 13 residues. Trimming left V 8 bases short and J 8 bases short, with 16 bases between. Germline V lookup: CDR1 MDHEN, CDR2 SYDVKM.

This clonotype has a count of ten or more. Here the CDR3 reads CASTPSRKLFF. The CDR3 nucleotides read TGTGCCAGTACCCCTTCCAGGAAACTGTTTTTT. V gene TRBV19 combines with J gene TRBJ1-4, with no clear D. Germline assignment: CDR1 LNHDA and CDR2 SQIVND (reference sequence). The CDR3 is 11 residues long. Deletions cut 7 bases from V and 11 bases from J, with 11 bases between. Based on the CDR3 plus reference TRBV19 and TRBJ1-4, the full variable domain is DGGITQSPKYLFRKEGQNVTLSCEQNLNHDAMYWYRQDPGQGLRLIYYSQIVNDFQKGDIAEGYSVSREKKESFPLTVTSAQKNPTAFYLCASTPSRKLFFGSGTQLSVL.

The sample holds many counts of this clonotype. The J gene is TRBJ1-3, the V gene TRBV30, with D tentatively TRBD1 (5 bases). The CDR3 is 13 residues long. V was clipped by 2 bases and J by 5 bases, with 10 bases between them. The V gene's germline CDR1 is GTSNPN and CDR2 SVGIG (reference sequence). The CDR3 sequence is CAWSKGARNTIYF. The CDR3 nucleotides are TGTGCCTGGAGTAAAGGGGCCCGAAACACCATATATTTT. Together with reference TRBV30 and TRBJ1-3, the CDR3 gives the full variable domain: SQTIHQWPATLVQPVGSPLSLECTVEGTSNPNLYWYRQAAGRGLQLLFYSVGIGQISSEVPQNLSASRPQDRQFILSSKKLLLSDSGFYLCAWSKGARNTIYFGEGSWLTVV.

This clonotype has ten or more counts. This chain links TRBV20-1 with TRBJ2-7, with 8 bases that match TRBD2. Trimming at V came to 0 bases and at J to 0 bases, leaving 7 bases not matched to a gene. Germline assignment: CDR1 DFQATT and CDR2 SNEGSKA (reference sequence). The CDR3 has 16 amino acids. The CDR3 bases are TGCAGTGCTAGAGACCACGGGAGGGCGAGCTCCTACGAGCAGTACTTC. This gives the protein CSARDHGRASSYEQYF.

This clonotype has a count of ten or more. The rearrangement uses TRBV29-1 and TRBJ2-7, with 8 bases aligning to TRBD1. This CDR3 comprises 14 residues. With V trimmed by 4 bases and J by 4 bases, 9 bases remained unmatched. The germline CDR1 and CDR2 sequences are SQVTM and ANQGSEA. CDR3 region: CSVAGGSTSYEQYF. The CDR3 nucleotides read TGCAGCGTTGCAGGGGGCTCTACTTCTTACGAGCAGTACTTC.

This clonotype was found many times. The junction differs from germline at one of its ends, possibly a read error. In DNA, the CDR3 is TGTGCCGGTAGTATAGGGGTAGAGGCTTACAATGAGCAGTTCTTC. Translating gives CAGSIGVEAYNEQFF. The chain employs TRBV19 and TRBJ2-1; maybe TRBD1 (5 bases). Germline V gene data show CDR1 as LNHDA and CDR2 as SQIVND (reference sequence). CDR3 length: 15 residues.

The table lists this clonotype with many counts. The CDR3 spells CASKLNTGELFF. The CDR3 DNA sequence: TGTGCCAGCAAACTAAACACCGGGGAGCTGTTTTTT. This chain connects TRBV7-2 to TRBJ2-2; D not certain. CDR1 and CDR2 from the germline V gene are SGHTA and FQGNSA. V was trimmed by 7 bases and J by 2 bases, leaving 5 bases between them. CDR3 length: 12 residues.

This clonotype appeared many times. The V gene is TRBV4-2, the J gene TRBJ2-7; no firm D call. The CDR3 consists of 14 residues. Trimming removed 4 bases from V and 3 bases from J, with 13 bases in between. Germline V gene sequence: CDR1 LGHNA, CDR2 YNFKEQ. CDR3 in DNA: TGTGCCAGCAGCCCGCGGACCCAGATCTACGAGCAGTACTTC. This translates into CASSPRTQIYEQYF.

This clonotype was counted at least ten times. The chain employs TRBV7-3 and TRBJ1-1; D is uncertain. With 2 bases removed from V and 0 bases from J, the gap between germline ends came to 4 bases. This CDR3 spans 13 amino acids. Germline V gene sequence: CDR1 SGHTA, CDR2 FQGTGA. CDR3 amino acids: CASSLFLNTEAFF. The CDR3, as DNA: TGTGCCAGCAGCTTATTTCTGAACACTGAAGCTTTCTTT.

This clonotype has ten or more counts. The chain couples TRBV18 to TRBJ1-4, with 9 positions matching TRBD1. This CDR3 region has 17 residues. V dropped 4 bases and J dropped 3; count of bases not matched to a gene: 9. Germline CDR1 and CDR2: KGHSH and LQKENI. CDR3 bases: TGTGCCAGCTCACGCCGGGGACAGGGATCACCTAATGAAAAACTGTTTTTT. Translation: CASSRRGQGSPNEKLFF.

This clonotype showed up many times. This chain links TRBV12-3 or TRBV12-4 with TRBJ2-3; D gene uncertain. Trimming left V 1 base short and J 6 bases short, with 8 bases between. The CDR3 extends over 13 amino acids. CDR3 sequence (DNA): TGTGCCAGCAGTTTAGATGGGGTCGATACGCAGTATTTT. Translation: CASSLDGVDTQYF.

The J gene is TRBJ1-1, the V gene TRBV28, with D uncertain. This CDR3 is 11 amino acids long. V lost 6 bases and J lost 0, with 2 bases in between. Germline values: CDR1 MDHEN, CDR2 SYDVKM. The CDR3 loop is CASRLNTEAFF. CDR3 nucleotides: TGTGCCAGCAGACTGAACACTGAAGCTTTCTTT.

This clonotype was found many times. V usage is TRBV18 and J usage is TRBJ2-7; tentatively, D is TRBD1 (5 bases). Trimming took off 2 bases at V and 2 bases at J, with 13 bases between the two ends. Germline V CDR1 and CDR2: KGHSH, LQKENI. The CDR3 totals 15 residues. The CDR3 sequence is CASSPTPGWAYEQYF. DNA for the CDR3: TGTGCCAGCTCACCAACGCCAGGGTGGGCCTACGAGCAGTACTTC.

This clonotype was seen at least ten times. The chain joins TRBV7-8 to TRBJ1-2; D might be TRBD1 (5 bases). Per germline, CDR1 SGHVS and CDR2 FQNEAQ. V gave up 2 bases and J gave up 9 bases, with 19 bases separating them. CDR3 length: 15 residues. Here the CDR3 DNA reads TGTGCCAGCAGCTTATATGGGGAAGGGGCGCGTAGCTACACCTTC. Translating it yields CASSLYGEGARSYTF.

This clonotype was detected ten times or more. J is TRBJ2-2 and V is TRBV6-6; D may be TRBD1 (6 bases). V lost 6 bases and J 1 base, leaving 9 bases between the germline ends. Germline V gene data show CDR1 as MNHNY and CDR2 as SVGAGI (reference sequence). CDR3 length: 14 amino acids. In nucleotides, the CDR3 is TGTGCCAGCAGGACGGGACAGAACACCGGGGAGCTGTTTTTT. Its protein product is CASRTGQNTGELFF.

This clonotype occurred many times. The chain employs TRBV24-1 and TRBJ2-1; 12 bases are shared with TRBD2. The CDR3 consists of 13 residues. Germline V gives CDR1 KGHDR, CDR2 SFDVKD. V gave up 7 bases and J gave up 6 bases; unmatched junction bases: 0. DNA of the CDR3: TGTGCCACCAGGACTAGCGGGAGCAATGAGCAGTTCTTC. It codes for CATRTSGSNEQFF.

For the CDR3, the DNA is TGTGCCAGCAGAGATCCGGGGGGCCAAGAGACCCAGTACTTC. Protein sequence: CASRDPGGQETQYF. V gene TRBV28 combines with J gene TRBJ2-5, with 7 bases aligning to TRBD2. CDR3 length equals 14 residues. Germline trimming cut 6 bases from V and 1 base from J; bases unmatched to any gene: 5. Germline values: CDR1 MDHEN, CDR2 SYDVKM.

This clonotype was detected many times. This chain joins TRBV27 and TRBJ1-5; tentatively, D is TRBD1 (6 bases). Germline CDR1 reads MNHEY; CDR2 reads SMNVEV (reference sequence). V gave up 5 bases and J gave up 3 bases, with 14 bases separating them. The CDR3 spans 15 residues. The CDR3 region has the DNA TGTGCCAGCAGTATCACCGGGACACTCAATCAGCCCCAGCATTTT. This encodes CASSITGTLNQPQHF.

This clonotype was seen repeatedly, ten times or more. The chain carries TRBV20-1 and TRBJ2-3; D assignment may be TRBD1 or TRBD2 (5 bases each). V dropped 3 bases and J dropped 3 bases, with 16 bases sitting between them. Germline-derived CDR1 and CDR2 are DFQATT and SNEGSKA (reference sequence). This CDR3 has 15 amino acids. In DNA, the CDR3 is TGCAGTGCTAGCATACGGGACCGAGGAACAGATACGCAGTATTTT. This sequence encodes CSASIRDRGTDTQYF.

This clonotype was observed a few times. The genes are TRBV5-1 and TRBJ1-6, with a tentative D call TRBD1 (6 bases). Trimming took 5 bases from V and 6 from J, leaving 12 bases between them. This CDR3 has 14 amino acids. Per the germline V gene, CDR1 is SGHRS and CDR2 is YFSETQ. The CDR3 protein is CASRIQGSNSPLHF. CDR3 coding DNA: TGCGCCAGCAGGATCCAGGGGTCTAATTCACCCCTCCACTTT.

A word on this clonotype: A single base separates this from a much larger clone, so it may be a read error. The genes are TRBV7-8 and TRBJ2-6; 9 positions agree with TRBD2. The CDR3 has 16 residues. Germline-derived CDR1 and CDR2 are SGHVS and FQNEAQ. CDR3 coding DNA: TGTGCCAGCAGCGAGGCGGGAGGGCCTGGGGCCGACGTCCTGACTTTC. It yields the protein CASSEAGGPGADVLTF.

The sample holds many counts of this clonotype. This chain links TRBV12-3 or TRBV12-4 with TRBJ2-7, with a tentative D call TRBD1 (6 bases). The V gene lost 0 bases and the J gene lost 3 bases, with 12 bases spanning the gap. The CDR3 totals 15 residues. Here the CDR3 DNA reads TGTGCCAGCAGTTTAGCGCTGGACAGAGTCTACGAGCAGTACTTC. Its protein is CASSLALDRVYEQYF.

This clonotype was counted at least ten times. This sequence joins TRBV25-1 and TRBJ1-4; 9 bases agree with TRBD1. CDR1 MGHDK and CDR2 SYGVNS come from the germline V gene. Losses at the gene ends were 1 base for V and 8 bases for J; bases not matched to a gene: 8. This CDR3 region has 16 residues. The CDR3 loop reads CASSELGDRETEKLFF. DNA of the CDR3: TGTGCCAGCAGTGAATTAGGGGACAGGGAGACCGAAAAACTGTTTTTT.

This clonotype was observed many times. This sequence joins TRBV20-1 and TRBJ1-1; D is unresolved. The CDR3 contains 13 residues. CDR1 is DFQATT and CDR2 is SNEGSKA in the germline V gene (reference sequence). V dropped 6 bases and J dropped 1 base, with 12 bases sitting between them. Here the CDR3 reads CSAPLKGNTEAFF. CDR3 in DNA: TGCAGTGCCCCTTTGAAGGGGAACACTGAAGCTTTCTTT.

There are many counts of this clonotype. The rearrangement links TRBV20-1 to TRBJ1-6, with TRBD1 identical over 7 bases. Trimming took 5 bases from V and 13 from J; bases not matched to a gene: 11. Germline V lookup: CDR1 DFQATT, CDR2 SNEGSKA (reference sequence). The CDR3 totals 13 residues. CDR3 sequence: CSAGGRQGEPLHF. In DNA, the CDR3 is TGCAGTGCTGGGGGGCGACAGGGAGAGCCCCTCCACTTT.